This T cell receptor (beta chain) stems from a study of control samples from healthy donors and cancer patients. CDR3 size: 14 residues. Losses at the gene ends were 8 bases for V and 7 bases for J; bases not matched to a gene: 6. Germline-derived CDR1 and CDR2 are SNHLY and FYNNEI. Measured with immunoSEQ multiplex PCR; TCRdb has only the in-frame clones, and not every one. Found here are 100,000 to 150,000 clones, less than 95% of them singletons; the top ten hold around 3.6%. Material: blood. The TCR originated in a man under 40 in good health. This chain joins TRBV2 and TRBJ1-6, with TRBD1 matching 9 bases. The CDR3 here is CASLGQGMNSPLHF. The CDR3 bases are TGTGCCAGCCTTGGACAGGGGATGAATTCACCCCTCCACTTT.